This T cell receptor beta chain was sequenced for a study of cytomegalovirus exposure and HLA in healthy donors. Whole-study results and caveats: Reported performance of the classifier showed diagnosis of cytomegalovirus status with high specificity and sensitivity. CMV serostatus was the only immune exposure information that was available.

The PCR ran on 60 Vbeta and 13 Jbeta primers. The table came from immunoSEQ multiplex PCR; TCRdb's copy has only in-frame clones and leaves some out. Here the sample spans 100,000 to 150,000 clones, approximately 80% being singletons. With respect to this clone: Its target is not known.

Germline V gives CDR1 LNHDA, CDR2 SQIVND (reference sequence). This CDR3 is built from 14 residues. V dropped 8 bases and J dropped 6; count of bases not matched to a gene: 8. Sequencing input: PBMCs. The clonotype comes from a woman between 40 and 50 years old in good health and CMV-seronegative. The chain joins TRBV19 to TRBJ2-1, with 9 nucleotides matching TRBD1. CDR3 bases: TGTGCCAGTCTGCCGGGACAGGGCTTCAATGAGCAGTTCTTC. Translated: CASLPGQGFNEQFF.